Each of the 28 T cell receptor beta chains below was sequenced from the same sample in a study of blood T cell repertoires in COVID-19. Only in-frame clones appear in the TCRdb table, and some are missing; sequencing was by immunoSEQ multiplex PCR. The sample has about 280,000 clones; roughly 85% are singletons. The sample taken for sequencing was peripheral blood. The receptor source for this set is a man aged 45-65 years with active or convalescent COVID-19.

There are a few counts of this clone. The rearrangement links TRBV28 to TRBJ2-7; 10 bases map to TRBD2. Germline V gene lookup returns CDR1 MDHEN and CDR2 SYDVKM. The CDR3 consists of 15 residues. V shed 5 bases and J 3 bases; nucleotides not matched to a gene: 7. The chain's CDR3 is CASSPAAGGVYEQYF. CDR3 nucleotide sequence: TGTGCCAGCAGTCCCGCAGCGGGGGGGGTCTACGAGCAGTACTTC.

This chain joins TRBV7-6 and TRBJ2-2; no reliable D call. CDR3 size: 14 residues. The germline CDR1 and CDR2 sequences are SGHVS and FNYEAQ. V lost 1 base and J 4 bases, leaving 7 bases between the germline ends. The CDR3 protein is CASSLDRVTGELFF. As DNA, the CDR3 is TGTGCCAGCAGCTTAGACCGGGTCACCGGGGAGCTGTTTTTT.

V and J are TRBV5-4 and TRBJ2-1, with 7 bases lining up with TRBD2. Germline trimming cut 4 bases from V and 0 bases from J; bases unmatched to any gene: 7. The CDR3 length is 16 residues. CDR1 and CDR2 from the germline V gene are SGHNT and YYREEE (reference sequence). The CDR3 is CASSQNSGPSYNEQFF. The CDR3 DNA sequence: TGTGCCAGCAGCCAAAATAGCGGGCCCTCCTACAATGAGCAGTTCTTC.

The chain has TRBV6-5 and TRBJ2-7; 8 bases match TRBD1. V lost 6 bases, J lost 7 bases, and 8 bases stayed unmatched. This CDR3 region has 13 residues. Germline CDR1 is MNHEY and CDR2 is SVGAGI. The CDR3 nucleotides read TGTGCCAGCAGGAAGACAGGGGTGGGGGAGCAGTACTTC. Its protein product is CASRKTGVGEQYF.

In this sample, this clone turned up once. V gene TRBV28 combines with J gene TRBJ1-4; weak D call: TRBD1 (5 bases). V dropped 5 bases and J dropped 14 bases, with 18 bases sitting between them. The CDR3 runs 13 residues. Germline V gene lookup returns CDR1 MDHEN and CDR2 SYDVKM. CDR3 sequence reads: CASSPPSREFLFF. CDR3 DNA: TGTGCCAGCAGTCCCCCTTCCAGGGAATTTCTGTTTTTT.

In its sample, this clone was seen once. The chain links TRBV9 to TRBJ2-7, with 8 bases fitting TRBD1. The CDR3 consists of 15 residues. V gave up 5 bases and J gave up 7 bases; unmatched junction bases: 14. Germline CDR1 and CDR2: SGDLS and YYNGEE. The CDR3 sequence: CASSPIGQGLGEQYF. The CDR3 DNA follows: TGTGCCAGCAGTCCAATTGGACAGGGTTTAGGGGAGCAGTACTTC.

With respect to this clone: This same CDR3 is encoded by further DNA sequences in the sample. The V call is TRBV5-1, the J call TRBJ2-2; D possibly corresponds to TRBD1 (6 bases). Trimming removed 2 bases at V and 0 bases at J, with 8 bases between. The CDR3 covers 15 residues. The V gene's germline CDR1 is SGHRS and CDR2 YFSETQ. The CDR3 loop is CASSLQGANTGELFF. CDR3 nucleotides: TGCGCCAGCAGCTTACAGGGAGCGAACACCGGGGAGCTGTTTTTT.

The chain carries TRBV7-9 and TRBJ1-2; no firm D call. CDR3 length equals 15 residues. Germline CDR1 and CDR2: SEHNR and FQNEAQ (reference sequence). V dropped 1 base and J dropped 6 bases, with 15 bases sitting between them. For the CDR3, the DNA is TGTGCCAGCAGCTTAGGTGGCAGAGAGGTTGATGGCTACACCTTC. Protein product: CASSLGGREVDGYTF.

Written as DNA, the CDR3 is TGTGCCAGCAGTGAGTGGGAGGGCCGGGTAAATGAGCAGTTCTTC. Its protein is CASSEWEGRVNEQFF. The chain recombines TRBV2 with TRBJ2-1; TRBD2 agrees at 7 bases. Germline loops: CDR1 SNHLY, CDR2 FYNNEI. V lost 3 bases to trimming and J lost 7 bases; unmatched junction nucleotides: 9. The CDR3 extends over 15 amino acids.

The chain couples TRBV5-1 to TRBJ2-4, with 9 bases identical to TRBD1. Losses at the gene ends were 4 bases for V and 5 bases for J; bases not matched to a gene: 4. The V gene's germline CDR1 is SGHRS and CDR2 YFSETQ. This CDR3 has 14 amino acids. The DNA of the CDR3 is TGCGCCAGCAGCCCCCGGGACAGGGAAAACATTCAGTACTTC. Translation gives CASSPRDRENIQYF.

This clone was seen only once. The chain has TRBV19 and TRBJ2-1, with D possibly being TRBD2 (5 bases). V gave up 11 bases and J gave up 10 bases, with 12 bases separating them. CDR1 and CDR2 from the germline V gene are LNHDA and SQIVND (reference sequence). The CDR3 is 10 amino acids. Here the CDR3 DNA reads TGTGCCCCACGGTCGGGGGAGCAGTTCTTC. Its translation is CAPRSGEQFF.

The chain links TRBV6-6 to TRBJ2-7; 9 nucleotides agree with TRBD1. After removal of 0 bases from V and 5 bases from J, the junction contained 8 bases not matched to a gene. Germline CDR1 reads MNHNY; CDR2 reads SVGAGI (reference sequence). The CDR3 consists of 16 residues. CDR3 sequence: CASSYSNRGRPDEQYF. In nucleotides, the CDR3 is TGTGCCAGCAGTTACTCGAACAGGGGGCGCCCGGACGAGCAGTACTTC.

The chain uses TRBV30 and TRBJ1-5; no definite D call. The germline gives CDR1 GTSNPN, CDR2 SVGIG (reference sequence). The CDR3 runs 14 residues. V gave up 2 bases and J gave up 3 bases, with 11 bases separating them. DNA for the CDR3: TGTGCCTGGAGTTGGGTAGGAGTCAATCAGCCCCAGCATTTT. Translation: CAWSWVGVNQPQHF.

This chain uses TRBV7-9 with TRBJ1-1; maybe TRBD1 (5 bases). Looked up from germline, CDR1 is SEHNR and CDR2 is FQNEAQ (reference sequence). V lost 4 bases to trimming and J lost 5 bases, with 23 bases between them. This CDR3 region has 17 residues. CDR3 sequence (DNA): TGTGCCAGCAGCTCCCAACTCGGCGGGGGGATGGGGACTGAAGCTTTCTTT. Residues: CASSSQLGGGMGTEAFF.

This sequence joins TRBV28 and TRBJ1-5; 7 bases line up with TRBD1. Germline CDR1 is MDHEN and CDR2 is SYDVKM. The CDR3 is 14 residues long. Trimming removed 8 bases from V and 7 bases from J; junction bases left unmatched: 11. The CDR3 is CASSHETGVQPQHF. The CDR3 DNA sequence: TGTGCCAGCTCACACGAAACAGGGGTCCAGCCCCAGCATTTT.

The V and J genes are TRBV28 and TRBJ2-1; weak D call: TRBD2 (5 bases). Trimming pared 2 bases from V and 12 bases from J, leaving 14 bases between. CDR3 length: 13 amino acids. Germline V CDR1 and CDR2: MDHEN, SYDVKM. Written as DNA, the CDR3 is TGTGCCAGCAGTTTAACCGGGAAACCGGCGCAGTTCTTC. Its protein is CASSLTGKPAQFF.

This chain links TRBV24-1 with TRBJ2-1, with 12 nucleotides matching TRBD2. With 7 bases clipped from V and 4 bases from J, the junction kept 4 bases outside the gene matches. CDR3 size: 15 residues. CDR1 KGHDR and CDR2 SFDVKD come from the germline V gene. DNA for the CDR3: TGTGCCACCAGATTACTAGCGGGAGGATACAATGAGCAGTTCTTC. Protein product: CATRLLAGGYNEQFF.

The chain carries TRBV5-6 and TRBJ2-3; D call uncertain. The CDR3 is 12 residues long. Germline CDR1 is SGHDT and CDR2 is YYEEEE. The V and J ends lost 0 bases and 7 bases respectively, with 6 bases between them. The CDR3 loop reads CASSLERNTQYF. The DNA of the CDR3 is TGTGCCAGCAGCTTGGAGAGAAATACGCAGTATTTT.

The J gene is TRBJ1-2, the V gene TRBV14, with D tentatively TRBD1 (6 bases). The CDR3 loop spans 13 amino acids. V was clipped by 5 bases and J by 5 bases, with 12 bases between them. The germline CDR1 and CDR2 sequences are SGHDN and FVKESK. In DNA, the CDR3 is TGTGCCAGCAGCACATTACAGGGATATGGCTACACCTTC. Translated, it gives CASSTLQGYGYTF.

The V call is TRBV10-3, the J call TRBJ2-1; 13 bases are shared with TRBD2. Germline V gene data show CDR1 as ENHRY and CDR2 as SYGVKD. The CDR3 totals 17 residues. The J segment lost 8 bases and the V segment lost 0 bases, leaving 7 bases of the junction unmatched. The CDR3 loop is CAISESTGTSGIDEQFF. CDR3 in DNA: TGTGCCATCAGTGAGTCGACGGGGACTAGCGGGATTGATGAGCAGTTCTTC.

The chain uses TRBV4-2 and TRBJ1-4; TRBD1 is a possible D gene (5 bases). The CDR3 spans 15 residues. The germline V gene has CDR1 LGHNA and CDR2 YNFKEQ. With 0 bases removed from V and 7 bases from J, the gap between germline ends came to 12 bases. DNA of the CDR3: TGTGCCAGCAGCCAAGATTCCGGGGGGGGTGAAAAACTGTTTTTT. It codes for CASSQDSGGGEKLFF.

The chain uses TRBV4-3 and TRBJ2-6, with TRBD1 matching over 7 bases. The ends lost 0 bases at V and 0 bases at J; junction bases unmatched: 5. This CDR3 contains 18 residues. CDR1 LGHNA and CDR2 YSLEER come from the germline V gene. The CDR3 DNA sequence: TGCGCCAGCAGCCAAGAAGGACAGGCACGCTCTGGGGCCAACGTCCTGACTTTC. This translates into CASSQEGQARSGANVLTF.

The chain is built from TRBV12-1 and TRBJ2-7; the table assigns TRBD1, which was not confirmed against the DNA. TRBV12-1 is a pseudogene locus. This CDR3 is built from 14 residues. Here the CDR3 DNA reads TGTGCCAGCAGCTCCCGGACAGGGGAGGACGAGCAGTACTTC. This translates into CASSSRTGEDEQYF.

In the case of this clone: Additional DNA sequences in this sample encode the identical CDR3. The CDR3 spells CASSHRVGRETQYF. The CDR3 DNA is TGTGCCAGCAGCCACAGGGTAGGTCGGGAGACCCAGTACTTC. The chain carries TRBV28 and TRBJ2-5, with D maybe TRBD1 (6 bases). V was shortened by 6 bases and J by 5 bases, with 16 bases between the two germline ends. The CDR3 contains 14 residues. CDR1 is MDHEN and CDR2 is SYDVKM in the germline V gene.

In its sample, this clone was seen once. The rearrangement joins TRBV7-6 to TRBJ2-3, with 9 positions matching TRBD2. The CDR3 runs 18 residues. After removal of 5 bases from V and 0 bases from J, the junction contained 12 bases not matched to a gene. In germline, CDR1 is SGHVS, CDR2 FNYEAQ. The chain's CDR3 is CASSVGLARTPSTDTQYF. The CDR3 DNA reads TGTGCCAGCAGCGTGGGACTAGCAAGGACCCCTAGCACAGATACGCAGTATTTT.

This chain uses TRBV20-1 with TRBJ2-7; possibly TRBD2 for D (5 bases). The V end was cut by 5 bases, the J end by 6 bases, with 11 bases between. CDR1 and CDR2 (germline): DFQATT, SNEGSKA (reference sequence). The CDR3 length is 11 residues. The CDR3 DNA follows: TGCAGTGCTTATAGCGCCTCCGAGCAGTACTTC. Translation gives CSAYSASEQYF.

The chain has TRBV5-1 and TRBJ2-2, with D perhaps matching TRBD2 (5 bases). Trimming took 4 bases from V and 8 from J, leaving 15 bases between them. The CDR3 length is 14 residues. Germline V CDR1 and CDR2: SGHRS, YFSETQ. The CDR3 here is CASSLRSSMGELFF. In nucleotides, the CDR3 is TGCGCCAGCAGCCTACGATCTAGCATGGGGGAGCTGTTTTTT.

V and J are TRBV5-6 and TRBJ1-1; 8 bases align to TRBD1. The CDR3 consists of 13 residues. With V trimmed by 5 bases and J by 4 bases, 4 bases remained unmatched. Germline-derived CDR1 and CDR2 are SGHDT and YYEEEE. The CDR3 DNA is TGTGCCAGCAGACGAACAGGGGGCACTGAAGCTTTCTTT. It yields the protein CASRRTGGTEAFF.